The source of this TCR beta chain is a study of T cells after yellow fever vaccination. The V end lost 3 bases, the J end lost 7 bases, and 13 bases lay between the germline ends. Per germline, CDR1 SEHNR and CDR2 FQNEAQ (reference sequence). The CDR3 consists of 15 residues. This clonotype was recorded many times. One entry per CDR3 protein, called by TCRdb with MiXCR from the 5' RACE reads. The sample contains approximately 70,000 distinct CDR3 sequences, about 6.5% of which appear only once. The sample consisted of CD8+ T cells sorted from PBMCs, taken more than 35 days after the first yellow fever vaccination. This chain uses TRBV7-9 with TRBJ1-6, with D possibly matching TRBD1 (6 bases). This sequence was found in a young man who received the YFV17D yellow fever vaccine. CDR3 loop: CASSFYGTLNSPLHF. As DNA, the CDR3 is TGTGCCAGCAGCTTCTACGGGACATTAAATTCACCCCTCCACTTT.